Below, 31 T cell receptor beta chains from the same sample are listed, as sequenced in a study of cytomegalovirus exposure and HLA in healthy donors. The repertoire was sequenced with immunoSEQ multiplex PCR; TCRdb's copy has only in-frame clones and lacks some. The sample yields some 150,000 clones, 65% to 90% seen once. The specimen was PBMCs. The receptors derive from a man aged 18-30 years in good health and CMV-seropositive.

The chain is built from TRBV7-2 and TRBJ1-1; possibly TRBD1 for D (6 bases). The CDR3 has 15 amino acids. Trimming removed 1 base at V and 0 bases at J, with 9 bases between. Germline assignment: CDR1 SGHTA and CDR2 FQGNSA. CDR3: CASSLEQGLNTEAFF. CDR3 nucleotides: TGTGCCAGCAGCTTAGAGCAGGGGCTGAACACTGAAGCTTTCTTT.

CDR3 nucleotides: TGTGCCAGCAGCAAAGACACCCCCGGGGAGCTGTTTTTT. Protein product: CASSKDTPGELFF. The chain combines TRBV21-1 with TRBJ2-2; whether TRBD1, the table's D call, matches the DNA was not checked. TRBV21-1 is a pseudogene locus. The CDR3 loop spans 13 amino acids.

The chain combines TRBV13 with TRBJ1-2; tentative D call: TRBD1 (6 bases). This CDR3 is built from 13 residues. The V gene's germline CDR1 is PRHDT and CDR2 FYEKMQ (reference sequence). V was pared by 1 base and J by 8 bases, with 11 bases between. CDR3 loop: CASSLVAGVGYTF. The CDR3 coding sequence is TGTGCCAGCAGCTTAGTGGCAGGGGTCGGCTACACCTTC.

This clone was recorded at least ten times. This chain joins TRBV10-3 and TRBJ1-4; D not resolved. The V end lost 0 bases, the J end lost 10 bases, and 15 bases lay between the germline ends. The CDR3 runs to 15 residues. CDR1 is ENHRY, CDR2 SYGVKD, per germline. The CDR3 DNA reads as TGTGCCATCAGTGAGTCCGGGGATGAGTGGGGAAAACTGTTTTTT. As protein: CAISESGDEWGKLFF.

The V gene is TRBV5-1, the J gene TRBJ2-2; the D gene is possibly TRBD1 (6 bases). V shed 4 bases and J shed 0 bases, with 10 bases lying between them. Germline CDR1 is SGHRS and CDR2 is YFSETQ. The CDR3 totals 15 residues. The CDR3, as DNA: TGCGCCAGCAGCCCCGGGACAACGAACACCGGGGAGCTGTTTTTT. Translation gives CASSPGTTNTGELFF.

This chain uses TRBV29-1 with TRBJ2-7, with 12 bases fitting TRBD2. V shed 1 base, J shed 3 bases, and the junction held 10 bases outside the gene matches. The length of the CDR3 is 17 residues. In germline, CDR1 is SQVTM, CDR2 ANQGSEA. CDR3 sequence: CSVEGASGTSGYYEQYF. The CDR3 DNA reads TGCAGCGTTGAAGGAGCTTCTGGGACTAGCGGGTACTACGAGCAGTACTTC.

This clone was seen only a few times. The CDR3 protein is CASSLEGGVPPYGYTF. The CDR3 DNA reads as TGTGCCAGCAGCTTAGAGGGAGGCGTCCCCCCCTATGGCTACACCTTC. V and J are TRBV7-2 and TRBJ1-2; the D is unclear. The CDR3 loop spans 16 amino acids. Trimming removed 1 base from V and 4 bases from J, with 16 bases in between. CDR1 is SGHTA and CDR2 is FQGNSA in the germline V gene.

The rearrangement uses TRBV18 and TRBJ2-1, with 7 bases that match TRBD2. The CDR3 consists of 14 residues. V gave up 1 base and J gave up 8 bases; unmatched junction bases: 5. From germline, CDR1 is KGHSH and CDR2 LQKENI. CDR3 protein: CASSPQSGGHEQFF. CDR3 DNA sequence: TGTGCCAGCTCACCACAGTCGGGGGGACATGAGCAGTTCTTC.

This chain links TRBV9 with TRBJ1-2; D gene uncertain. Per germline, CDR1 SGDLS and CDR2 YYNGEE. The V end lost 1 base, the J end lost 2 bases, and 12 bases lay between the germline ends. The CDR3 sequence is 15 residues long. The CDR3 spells CASSVFRAANYGYTF. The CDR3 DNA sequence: TGTGCCAGCAGCGTATTTCGCGCGGCCAACTATGGCTACACCTTC.

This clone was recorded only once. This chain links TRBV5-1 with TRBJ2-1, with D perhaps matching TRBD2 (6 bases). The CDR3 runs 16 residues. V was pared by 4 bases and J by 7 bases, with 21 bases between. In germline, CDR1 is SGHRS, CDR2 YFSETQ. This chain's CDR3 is CASSTEGSARGNEQFF. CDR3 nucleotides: TGCGCCAGCAGCACGGAGGGGTCAGCCCGGGGAAATGAGCAGTTCTTC.

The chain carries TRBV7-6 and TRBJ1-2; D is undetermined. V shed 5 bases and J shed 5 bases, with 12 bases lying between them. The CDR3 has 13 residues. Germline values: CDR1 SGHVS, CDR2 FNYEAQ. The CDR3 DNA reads TGTGCCAGCAGCCACGCGGGAGGGTATGGCTACACCTTC. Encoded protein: CASSHAGGYGYTF. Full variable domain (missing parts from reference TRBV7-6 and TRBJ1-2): GAGVSQSPRYKVTKRGQDVALRCDPISGHVSLYWYRQALGQGPEFLTYFNYEAQQDKSGLPNDRFSAERPEGSISTLTIQRTEQRDSAMYRCASSHAGGYGYTFGSGTRLTVV.

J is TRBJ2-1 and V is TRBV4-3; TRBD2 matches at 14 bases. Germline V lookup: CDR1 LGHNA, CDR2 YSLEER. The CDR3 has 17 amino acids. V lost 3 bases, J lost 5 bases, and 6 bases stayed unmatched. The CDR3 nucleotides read TGCGCCAGCAGCCAGGAAGGGGGACTAGCGGGGGACAATGAGCAGTTCTTC. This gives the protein CASSQEGGLAGDNEQFF.

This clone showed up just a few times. The CDR3 spells CASSLDRSLYEQYF. The CDR3 nucleotides are TGTGCCAGCAGCTTGGACCGGAGCCTCTACGAGCAGTACTTC. The J gene is TRBJ2-7, the V gene TRBV5-4; D not certain. CDR1 is SGHNT and CDR2 is YYREEE in the germline V gene (reference sequence). This CDR3 is built from 14 residues. V dropped 0 bases and J dropped 3 bases, with 10 bases sitting between them.

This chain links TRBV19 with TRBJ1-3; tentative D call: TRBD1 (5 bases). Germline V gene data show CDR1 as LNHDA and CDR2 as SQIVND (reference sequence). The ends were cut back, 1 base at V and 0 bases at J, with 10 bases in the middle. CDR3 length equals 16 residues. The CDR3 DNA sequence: TGTGCCAGTAGTATAGGGCAGGGAAACTCTGGAAACACCATATATTTT. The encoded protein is CASSIGQGNSGNTIYF.

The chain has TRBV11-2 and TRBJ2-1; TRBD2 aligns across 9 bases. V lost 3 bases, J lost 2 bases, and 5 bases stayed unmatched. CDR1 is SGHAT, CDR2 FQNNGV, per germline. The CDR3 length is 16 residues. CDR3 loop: CASSFVAGATYNEQFF. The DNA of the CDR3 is TGTGCCAGCAGCTTTGTAGCGGGAGCGACCTACAATGAGCAGTTCTTC. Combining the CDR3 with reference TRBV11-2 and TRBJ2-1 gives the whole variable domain EAGVAQSPRYKIIEKRQSVAFWCNPISGHATLYWYQQILGQGPKLLIQFQNNGVVDDSQLPKDRFSAERLKGVDSTLKIQPAKLEDSAVYLCASSFVAGATYNEQFFGPGTRLTVL.

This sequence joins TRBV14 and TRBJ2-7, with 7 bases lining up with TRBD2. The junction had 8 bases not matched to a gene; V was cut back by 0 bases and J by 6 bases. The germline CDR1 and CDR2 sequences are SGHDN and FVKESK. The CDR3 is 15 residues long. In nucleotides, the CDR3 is TGTGCCAGCAGCCAAGACCTGGTCGTAGCGGGCGAGCAGTACTTC. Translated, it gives CASSQDLVVAGEQYF.

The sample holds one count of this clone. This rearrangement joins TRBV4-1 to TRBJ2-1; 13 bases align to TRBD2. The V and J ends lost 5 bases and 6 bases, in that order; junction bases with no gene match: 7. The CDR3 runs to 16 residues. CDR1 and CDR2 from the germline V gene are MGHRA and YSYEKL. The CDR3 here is CASSERLAGGGNEQFF. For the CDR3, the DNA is TGCGCCAGCAGCGAACGACTAGCGGGAGGTGGCAATGAGCAGTTCTTC.

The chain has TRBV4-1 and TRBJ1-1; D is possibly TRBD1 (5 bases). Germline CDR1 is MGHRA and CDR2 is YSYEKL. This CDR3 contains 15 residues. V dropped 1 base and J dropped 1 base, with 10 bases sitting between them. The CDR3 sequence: CASSQVLTANTEAFF. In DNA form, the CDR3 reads TGCGCCAGCAGCCAAGTTTTGACAGCGAACACTGAAGCTTTCTTT.

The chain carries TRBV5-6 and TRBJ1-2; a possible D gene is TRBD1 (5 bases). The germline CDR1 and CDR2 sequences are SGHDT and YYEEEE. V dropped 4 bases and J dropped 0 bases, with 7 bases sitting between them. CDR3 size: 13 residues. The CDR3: CASSATANYGYTF. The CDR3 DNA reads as TGTGCCAGCAGCGCGACAGCTAACTATGGCTACACCTTC.

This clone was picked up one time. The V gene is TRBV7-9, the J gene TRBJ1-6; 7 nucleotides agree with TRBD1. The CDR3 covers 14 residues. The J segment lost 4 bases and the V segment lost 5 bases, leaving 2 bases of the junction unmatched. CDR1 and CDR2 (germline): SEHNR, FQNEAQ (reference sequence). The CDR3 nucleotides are TGTGCCAGCAGCCGGGGACAGTATAATTCACCCCTCCACTTT. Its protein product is CASSRGQYNSPLHF.

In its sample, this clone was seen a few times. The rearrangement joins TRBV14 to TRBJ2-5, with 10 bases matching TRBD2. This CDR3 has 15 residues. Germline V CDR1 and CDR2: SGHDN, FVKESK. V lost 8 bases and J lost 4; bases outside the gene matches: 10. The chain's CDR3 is CASGSSGRGRETQYF. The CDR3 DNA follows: TGTGCCAGCGGGTCTAGCGGGAGAGGGAGAGAGACCCAGTACTTC.

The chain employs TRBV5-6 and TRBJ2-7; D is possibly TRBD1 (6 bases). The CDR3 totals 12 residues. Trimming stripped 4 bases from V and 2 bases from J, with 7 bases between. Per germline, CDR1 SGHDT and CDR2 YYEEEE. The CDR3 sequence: CASSAGAYEQYF. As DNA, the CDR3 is TGTGCCAGCAGCGCAGGGGCCTACGAGCAGTACTTC.

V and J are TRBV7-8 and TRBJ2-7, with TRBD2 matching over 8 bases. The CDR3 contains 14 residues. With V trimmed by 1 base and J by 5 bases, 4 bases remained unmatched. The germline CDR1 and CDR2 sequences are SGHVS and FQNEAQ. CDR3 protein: CASSLGTGGHEQYF. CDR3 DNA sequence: TGTGCCAGCAGCTTAGGGACGGGGGGGCACGAGCAGTACTTC.

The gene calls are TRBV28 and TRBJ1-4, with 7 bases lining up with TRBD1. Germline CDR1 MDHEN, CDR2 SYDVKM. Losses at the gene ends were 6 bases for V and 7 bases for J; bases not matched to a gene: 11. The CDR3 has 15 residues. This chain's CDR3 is CASSSPGTALEKLFF. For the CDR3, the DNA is TGTGCCAGCAGCTCGCCGGGGACAGCTCTTGAAAAACTGTTTTTT.

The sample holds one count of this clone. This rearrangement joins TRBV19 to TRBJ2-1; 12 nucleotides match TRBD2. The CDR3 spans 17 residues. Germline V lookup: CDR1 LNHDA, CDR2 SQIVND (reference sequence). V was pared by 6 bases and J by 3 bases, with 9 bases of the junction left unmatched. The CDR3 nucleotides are TGTGCCAGTAGGGCTAGCGGGAGGGGCCCCCACTACAATGAGCAGTTCTTC. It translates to CASRASGRGPHYNEQFF.

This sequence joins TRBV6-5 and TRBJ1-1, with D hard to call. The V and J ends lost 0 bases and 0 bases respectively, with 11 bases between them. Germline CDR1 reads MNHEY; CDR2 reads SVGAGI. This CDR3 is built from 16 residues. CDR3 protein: CASSYSSSLLNTEAFF. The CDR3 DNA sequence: TGTGCCAGCAGTTACTCGAGTTCTCTATTGAACACTGAAGCTTTCTTT.

The CDR3 region is CASSSNGATEQYF. The CDR3 coding sequence is TGTGCCAGCAGCTCAAATGGGGCTACCGAGCAGTACTTC. The chain recombines TRBV7-9 with TRBJ2-7, with D maybe TRBD1 (5 bases). The ends were cut back, 4 bases at V and 6 bases at J, with 13 bases in the middle. This CDR3 is built from 13 residues. In germline, CDR1 is SEHNR, CDR2 FQNEAQ (reference sequence).

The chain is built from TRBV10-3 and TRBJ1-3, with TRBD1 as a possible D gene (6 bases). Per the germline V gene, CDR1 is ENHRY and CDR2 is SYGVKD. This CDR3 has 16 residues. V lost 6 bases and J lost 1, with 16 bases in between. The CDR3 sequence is CAISRWGRRSGNTIYF. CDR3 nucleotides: TGTGCCATCAGCCGGTGGGGGCGGCGGTCTGGAAACACCATATATTTT.

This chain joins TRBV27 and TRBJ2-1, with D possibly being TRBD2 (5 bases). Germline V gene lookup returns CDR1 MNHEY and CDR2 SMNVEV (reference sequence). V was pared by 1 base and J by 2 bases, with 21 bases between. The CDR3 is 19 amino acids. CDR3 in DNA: TGTGCCAGCAGTTTATATGGTGGAGCGCCGGAGGTCCCCTACAATGAGCAGTTCTTC. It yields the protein CASSLYGGAPEVPYNEQFF.

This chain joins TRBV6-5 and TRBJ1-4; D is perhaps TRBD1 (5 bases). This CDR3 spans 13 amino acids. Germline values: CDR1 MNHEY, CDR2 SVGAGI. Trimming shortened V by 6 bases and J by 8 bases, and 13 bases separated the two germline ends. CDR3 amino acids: CASRGQVGEKLFF. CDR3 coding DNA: TGTGCCAGCAGGGGGCAGGTGGGAGAAAAACTGTTTTTT.

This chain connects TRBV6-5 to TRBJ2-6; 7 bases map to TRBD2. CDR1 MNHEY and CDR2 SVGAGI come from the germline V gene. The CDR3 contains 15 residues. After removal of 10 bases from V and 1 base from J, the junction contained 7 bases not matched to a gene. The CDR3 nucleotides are TGTGCCACCCTTCCGGGGGGTTCTGGGGCCAACGTCCTGACTTTC. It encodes CATLPGGSGANVLTF.